Shown below are 3 T cell receptor beta chains from a single sample sequenced in a study of kidney transplant recipient with SARS-CoV-2 infection. TCRdb ran MiXCR on the reads and lists one entry per CDR3 protein. The sample lists approximately 250,000 distinct CDR3 sequences, about 28% seen once, with nearly 7.5% in the top ten. The source material was a blood sample, sampled at baseline and between days 110 and 120 from a kidney transplant recipient. The origin of the receptors is a young adult male patient who had COVID-19 and was a kidney transplant recipient. The graft donor may be the source of some T cells.

On this clonotype: A much larger clonotype is one base distant, so this may be a read error. The J gene is TRBJ2-7, the V gene TRBV6-1; TRBD1 matches at 8 bases. Per germline, CDR1 MNHNS and CDR2 SASEGT. There are 14 residues in the CDR3. With V trimmed by 2 bases and J by 9 bases, 9 bases remained unmatched. As DNA, the CDR3 is TGTGCCAGCAGTGAAACGGACAGGGTAATTCGGCAGTACTTC. As protein: CASSETDRVIRQYF.

This chain uses TRBV8-2 with TRBJ2-6; the table's D call of TRBD2 was not tested on the DNA. TRBV8-2 is a pseudogene locus. This CDR3 has 17 residues. Here the CDR3 DNA reads TGTGGCAGATGGAGGAGGATAACACAAAGTCGGGCCAACGCCCTGACTTTC. Protein: CGRWRRITQSRANALTF.

This clonotype came up many times. The chain has TRBV4-3 and TRBJ1-2; D is uncertain. Trimming removed 5 bases from V and 4 bases from J, with 23 bases in between. This CDR3 spans 17 amino acids. The germline V gene has CDR1 LGHNA and CDR2 YSLEER. CDR3 bases: TGCGCCAGCAGCTGGTCTGGAGGACGTCGAAAGACCTATGGCTACACCTTC. This gives the protein CASSWSGGRRKTYGYTF.